These T cell receptor beta chains were read from a single sample in a study of blood T cell repertoires in COVID-19. Libraries were prepared by immunoSEQ multiplex PCR; TCRdb keeps only in-frame clonotypes and omits some of them. The sample has 150,000 to 200,000 clones, 60% to 80% seen once; the top ten hold around 14%. The sample taken for sequencing was PBMCs or T cells enriched from blood (not recorded which). The receptors were gathered from a man between 60 and 75 years old who had been exposed to COVID-19. The CDR3 runs from the conserved cysteine through the conserved F or W. D genes are given only for firm matches. Where a row states a size, it is once, few, many or the class of an expanded clone; other rows omit it.

abundance: many; j_gene: TRBJ2-2; d_gene: TRBD2; v_gene: TRBV29-1; CDR3aa: CSVSGTVNTGELFF; CDR3nt: TGCAGCGTTAGCGGGACGGTGAACACCGGGGAGCTGTTTTTT
abundance: NA; j_gene: TRBJ1-4; d_gene: TRBD1; v_gene: TRBV19; CDR3aa: CASSTGGTFVNEKLFF; CDR3nt: TGTGCCAGTAGTACAGGGGGCACTTTTGTGAATGAAAAACTGTTTTTT
abundance: NA; j_gene: TRBJ1-3; d_gene: NA; v_gene: TRBV5-6; CDR3aa: CASSFTPGAGNTIYF; CDR3nt: TGTGCCAGCAGCTTTACGCCAGGGGCCGGAAACACCATATATTTT
abundance: NA; j_gene: TRBJ1-5; d_gene: NA; v_gene: TRBV3-1/TRBV3-2; CDR3aa: CASSQLAGINQPQHF; CDR3nt: TGTGCCAGCAGCCAACTTGCGGGGATTAATCAGCCCCAGCATTTT
abundance: NA; j_gene: TRBJ1-5; d_gene: TRBD1; v_gene: TRBV19; CDR3aa: CASSTGQGAGNQPQHF; CDR3nt: TGTGCCAGTAGTACGGGACAGGGGGCCGGCAATCAGCCCCAGCATTTT
abundance: NA; j_gene: TRBJ1-1; d_gene: NA; v_gene: TRBV2; CDR3aa: CASSLYTEAFF; CDR3nt: TGTGCCAGCAGCCTATACACTGAAGCTTTCTTT
abundance: NA; j_gene: TRBJ2-7; d_gene: TRBD1; v_gene: TRBV6-5; CDR3aa: CASSSDRVSSYEQYF; CDR3nt: TGTGCCAGCAGTTCAGACAGGGTAAGCTCCTACGAGCAGTACTTC
abundance: NA; j_gene: TRBJ2-2; d_gene: NA; v_gene: TRBV7-6; CDR3aa: CASSFRSGVPGELFF; CDR3nt: TGTGCCAGCAGCTTTCGGTCAGGGGTCCCCGGGGAGCTGTTTTTT
abundance: NA; j_gene: TRBJ2-2; d_gene: TRBD1; v_gene: TRBV4-1; CDR3aa: CASSQDGTGANTGELFF; CDR3nt: TGCGCCAGCAGCCAAGATGGGACAGGGGCGAACACCGGGGAGCTGTTTTTT
abundance: NA; j_gene: TRBJ1-1; d_gene: TRBD1; v_gene: TRBV11-3; CDR3aa: CASSFGQGSTEAFF; CDR3nt: TGTGCCAGCAGCTTCGGACAGGGAAGCACTGAAGCTTTCTTT
abundance: NA; j_gene: TRBJ1-4; d_gene: TRBD1; v_gene: TRBV28; CDR3aa: CASSSYRGRDEKLFF; CDR3nt: TGTGCCAGCAGTTCCTACAGGGGGCGCGATGAAAAACTGTTTTTT
abundance: NA; j_gene: TRBJ1-3; d_gene: NA; v_gene: TRBV7-2; CDR3aa: CASSPDSSSGNTIYF; CDR3nt: TGTGCCAGCAGCCCGGACAGTTCCTCTGGAAACACCATATATTTT
abundance: NA; j_gene: TRBJ1-6; d_gene: NA; v_gene: TRBV3-1/TRBV3-2; CDR3aa: CASSLKHSPLHF; CDR3nt: TGTGCCAGCAGCCTAAAGCATTCACCCCTCCACTTT
abundance: NA; j_gene: TRBJ1-6; d_gene: TRBD1; v_gene: TRBV30; CDR3aa: CAWNRDRVNSPLHF; CDR3nt: TGTGCCTGGAACCGGGACAGGGTCAATTCACCCCTCCACTTT
abundance: few; j_gene: TRBJ1-4; d_gene: TRBD1; v_gene: TRBV14; CDR3aa: CASSQTGTGVEKLFF; CDR3nt: TGTGCCAGCAGCCAAACCGGGACAGGGGTTGAAAAACTGTTTTTT
abundance: NA; j_gene: TRBJ2-1; d_gene: NA; v_gene: TRBV2; CDR3aa: CASTNNEQFF; CDR3nt: TGTGCCAGCACTAACAATGAGCAGTTCTTC
abundance: few; j_gene: TRBJ2-7; d_gene: TRBD1; v_gene: TRBV9; CDR3aa: CASSLGQDTYEQYF; CDR3nt: TGTGCCAGCAGCCTGGGACAGGATACCTACGAGCAGTACTTC
abundance: NA; j_gene: TRBJ1-5; d_gene: TRBD1; v_gene: TRBV15; CDR3aa: CATSRVADRGEAQHF; CDR3nt: TGTGCCACCAGCAGAGTTGCGGACAGGGGGGAGGCCCAGCATTTT
abundance: NA; j_gene: TRBJ2-1; d_gene: TRBD2; v_gene: TRBV29-1; CDR3aa: CSAEGLAGAYNEQFF; CDR3nt: TGCAGCGCCGAGGGTCTAGCGGGAGCCTACAATGAGCAGTTCTTC
abundance: NA; j_gene: TRBJ2-3; d_gene: NA; v_gene: TRBV28; CDR3aa: CASTLGGLISTDTQYF; CDR3nt: TGTGCCAGCACCCTGGGAGGTTTGATTAGCACAGATACGCAGTATTTT
abundance: NA; j_gene: TRBJ2-3; d_gene: NA; v_gene: TRBV7-7; CDR3aa: CASSFAETDTQYF; CDR3nt: TGTGCCAGCAGCTTCGCTGAGACAGATACGCAGTATTTT
abundance: many; j_gene: TRBJ2-7; d_gene: NA; v_gene: TRBV2; CDR3aa: CASRADPIAEQYF; CDR3nt: TGTGCCAGCAGGGCCGATCCAATAGCAGAGCAGTACTTC
abundance: once; j_gene: TRBJ2-3; d_gene: NA; v_gene: TRBV9; CDR3aa: CASSGGWGTSTDTQYF; CDR3nt: TGTGCCAGCAGCGGGGGTTGGGGGACTAGCACAGATACGCAGTATTTT
abundance: NA; j_gene: TRBJ2-2; d_gene: TRBD2; v_gene: TRBV7-3; CDR3aa: CASSGTGTSSGELFF; CDR3nt: TGTGCCAGCAGCGGGACCGGGACTAGCAGCGGGGAGCTGTTTTTT
abundance: NA; j_gene: TRBJ1-2; d_gene: TRBD1; v_gene: TRBV4-2; CDR3aa: CASSQAQGRGYTF; CDR3nt: TGTGCCAGCAGCCAGGCACAGGGGCGCGGCTACACCTTC
abundance: NA; j_gene: TRBJ1-6; d_gene: NA; v_gene: TRBV6-5; CDR3aa: CASSYVQDFSPLHF; CDR3nt: TGTGCCAGCAGTTACGTCCAGGACTTTTCACCCCTCCACTTT
abundance: NA; j_gene: TRBJ2-7; d_gene: NA; v_gene: TRBV15; CDR3aa: CATSRAGVSYEQYF; CDR3nt: TGTGCCACCAGCAGAGCGGGGGTATCCTACGAGCAGTACTTC
abundance: NA; j_gene: TRBJ1-6; d_gene: NA; v_gene: TRBV14; CDR3aa: CASSQLRTDNSPLHF; CDR3nt: TGTGCCAGCAGCCAACTCAGGACAGATAATTCACCCCTCCACTTT
abundance: NA; j_gene: TRBJ2-1; d_gene: NA; v_gene: TRBV9; CDR3aa: CASSPRGGAASSYNEQFF; CDR3nt: TGTGCCAGCAGCCCTCGAGGCGGAGCGGCAAGCTCCTACAATGAGCAGTTCTTC
abundance: NA; j_gene: TRBJ1-5; d_gene: NA; v_gene: TRBV27; CDR3aa: CASSLGGAGNQPQHF; CDR3nt: TGTGCCAGCAGTTTAGGGGGCGCGGGCAATCAGCCCCAGCATTTT
abundance: NA; j_gene: TRBJ2-2; d_gene: NA; v_gene: TRBV2; CDR3aa: CASRAWANTGELFF; CDR3nt: TGTGCCAGCAGGGCCTGGGCCAACACCGGGGAGCTGTTTTTT
abundance: NA; j_gene: TRBJ2-3; d_gene: TRBD1; v_gene: TRBV5-1; CDR3aa: CASSFNRGLRDTQYF; CDR3nt: TGCGCCAGCAGCTTCAACAGGGGGCTGAGAGATACGCAGTATTTT
abundance: NA; j_gene: TRBJ2-7; d_gene: TRBD1; v_gene: TRBV19; CDR3aa: CASSSTGGVYEQYF; CDR3nt: TGTGCCAGTAGTTCGACAGGGGGCGTCTACGAGCAGTACTTC
abundance: few; j_gene: TRBJ2-3; d_gene: TRBD2; v_gene: TRBV7-6; CDR3aa: CASSLDARTSGRPGTDTQYF; CDR3nt: TGTGCCAGCAGCTTAGATGCTCGGACTAGCGGGAGGCCGGGCACAGATACGCAGTATTTT
abundance: NA; j_gene: TRBJ2-7; d_gene: TRBD2; v_gene: TRBV6-2/TRBV6-3; CDR3aa: CASSYSAGVGYEQYF; CDR3nt: TGTGCCAGCAGTTACTCGGCGGGAGTGGGCTACGAGCAGTACTTC
abundance: NA; j_gene: TRBJ2-7; d_gene: NA; v_gene: TRBV27; CDR3aa: CASSLVSSYEQYF; CDR3nt: TGTGCCAGCAGTTTAGTGAGCTCCTACGAGCAGTACTTC
abundance: NA; j_gene: TRBJ1-5; d_gene: NA; v_gene: TRBV29-1; CDR3aa: CSVEGQGHQPQHF; CDR3nt: TGCAGCGTTGAGGGGCAGGGCCATCAGCCCCAGCATTTT
abundance: few; j_gene: TRBJ1-2; d_gene: TRBD1; v_gene: TRBV29-1; CDR3aa: CSDTTGGYGYTF; CDR3nt: TGCAGCGATACGACAGGGGGCTATGGCTACACCTTC
abundance: NA; j_gene: TRBJ2-1; d_gene: TRBD2; v_gene: TRBV5-4; CDR3aa: CASSLLIAGTNEQFF; CDR3nt: TGTGCCAGCAGCTTGTTGATAGCGGGAACGAATGAGCAGTTCTTC
abundance: once; j_gene: TRBJ2-1; d_gene: NA; v_gene: TRBV20-1; CDR3aa: CSATTANEQFF; CDR3nt: TGCAGTGCTACCACAGCCAATGAGCAGTTCTTC
abundance: few; j_gene: TRBJ2-7; d_gene: TRBD2; v_gene: TRBV28; CDR3aa: CASSSRSGTSGASSYEQYF; CDR3nt: TGTGCCAGCAGTTCCCGTTCCGGGACTAGCGGGGCGAGCTCCTACGAGCAGTACTTC
abundance: NA; j_gene: TRBJ1-1; d_gene: TRBD1; v_gene: TRBV7-9; CDR3aa: CASSPTTGGNTEAFF; CDR3nt: TGTGCCAGCAGCCCAACGACAGGGGGAAACACTGAAGCTTTCTTT
abundance: NA; j_gene: TRBJ2-7; d_gene: NA; v_gene: TRBV7-2; CDR3aa: CASSLGYGEQYF; CDR3nt: TGTGCCAGCAGCTTAGGCTACGGCGAGCAGTACTTC
abundance: NA; j_gene: TRBJ1-3; d_gene: TRBD1; v_gene: TRBV10-3; CDR3aa: CAIKQGAGSGNTIYF; CDR3nt: TGTGCCATAAAACAGGGGGCAGGTTCTGGAAACACCATATATTTT
abundance: once; j_gene: TRBJ2-1; d_gene: TRBD2; v_gene: TRBV27; CDR3aa: CASSFHSGDENEQFF; CDR3nt: TGTGCCAGCAGTTTCCATAGCGGGGACGAGAATGAGCAGTTCTTC
abundance: NA; j_gene: TRBJ2-3; d_gene: TRBD2; v_gene: TRBV3-1/TRBV3-2; CDR3aa: CASSPGLALGEYF; CDR3nt: TGTGCCAGCAGCCCCGGACTAGCGCTAGGGGAATATTTT
abundance: NA; j_gene: TRBJ2-5; d_gene: TRBD1; v_gene: TRBV14; CDR3aa: CASSRTTGSQETQYF; CDR3nt: TGTGCCAGCAGCCGGACGACAGGGTCCCAAGAGACCCAGTACTTC
abundance: NA; j_gene: TRBJ1-2; d_gene: NA; v_gene: TRBV2; CDR3aa: CASSERGFSYTF; CDR3nt: TGTGCCAGCAGTGAAAGAGGGTTTAGCTACACCTTC
abundance: NA; j_gene: TRBJ2-7; d_gene: NA; v_gene: TRBV5-5; CDR3aa: CASSLDGMGSYEQYF; CDR3nt: TGTGCCAGCAGCTTGGACGGGATGGGGTCCTACGAGCAGTACTTC
abundance: few; j_gene: TRBJ2-7; d_gene: TRBD2; v_gene: TRBV30; CDR3aa: CACLGLAGDYEQYF; CDR3nt: TGTGCCTGTTTGGGACTAGCGGGAGACTACGAGCAGTACTTC
abundance: NA; j_gene: TRBJ1-5; d_gene: NA; v_gene: TRBV28; CDR3aa: CASSPPGGRPNSNQPQHF; CDR3nt: TGTGCCAGCAGCCCGCCTGGCGGTCGCCCCAATAGCAATCAGCCCCAGCATTTT
abundance: NA; j_gene: TRBJ1-1; d_gene: TRBD1; v_gene: TRBV2; CDR3aa: CASRGTGGNTEAFF; CDR3nt: TGTGCCAGCAGGGGGACAGGGGGGAACACTGAAGCTTTCTTT
abundance: NA; j_gene: TRBJ2-1; d_gene: NA; v_gene: TRBV9; CDR3aa: CASSVGSVATYNEQFF; CDR3nt: TGTGCCAGCAGCGTAGGCTCCGTAGCCACCTACAATGAGCAGTTCTTC
abundance: NA; j_gene: TRBJ2-5; d_gene: TRBD2; v_gene: TRBV3-1/TRBV3-2; CDR3aa: CASSQSYWDYKETQYF; CDR3nt: TGTGCCAGCAGCCAATCATACTGGGACTACAAAGAGACCCAGTACTTC
abundance: NA; j_gene: TRBJ1-5; d_gene: TRBD1; v_gene: TRBV10-3; CDR3aa: CATGQGGQPQHF; CDR3nt: TGTGCCACCGGACAGGGAGGGCAGCCCCAGCATTTT
abundance: NA; j_gene: TRBJ2-1; d_gene: TRBD2; v_gene: TRBV29-1; CDR3aa: CSAQGGVGAASGSNDEQFF; CDR3nt: TGCAGCGCCCAGGGGGGAGTTGGAGCCGCTAGCGGGAGTAACGATGAGCAGTTCTTC
abundance: NA; j_gene: TRBJ1-3; d_gene: NA; v_gene: TRBV7-9; CDR3aa: CASSWTDPNSGNTIYF; CDR3nt: TGTGCCAGCAGCTGGACAGATCCTAACTCTGGAAACACCATATATTTT
abundance: once; j_gene: TRBJ2-5; d_gene: TRBD2; v_gene: TRBV29-1; CDR3aa: CSVDQSGRGETQYF; CDR3nt: TGCAGCGTTGACCAATCAGGGAGGGGAGAGACCCAGTACTTC